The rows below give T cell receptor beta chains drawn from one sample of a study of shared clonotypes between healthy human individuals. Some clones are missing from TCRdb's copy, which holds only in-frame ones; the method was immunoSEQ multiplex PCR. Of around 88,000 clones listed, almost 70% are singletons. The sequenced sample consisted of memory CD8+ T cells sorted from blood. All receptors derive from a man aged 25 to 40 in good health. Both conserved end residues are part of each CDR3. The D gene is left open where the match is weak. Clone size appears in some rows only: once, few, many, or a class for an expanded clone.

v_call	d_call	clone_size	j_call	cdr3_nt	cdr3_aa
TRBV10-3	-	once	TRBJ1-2	TGTGCCATCAGCTGGACGGAGGAGAGCTACACCTTC	CAISWTEESYTF
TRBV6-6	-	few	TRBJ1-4	TGTGCCAGCAGCCTCAGGGAAGGTTTAACTAATGAAAAACTGTTTTTT	CASSLREGLTNEKLFF
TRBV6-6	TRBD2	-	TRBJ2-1	TGTGCCAGCAACCCCCTGACTAGCGGGTTATACAATGAGCAGTTCTTC	CASNPLTSGLYNEQFF
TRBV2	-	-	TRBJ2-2	TGTGCCAGCAAGGCTAGCAGGAACACCGGGGAGCTGTTTTTT	CASKASRNTGELFF
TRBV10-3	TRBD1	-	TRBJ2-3	TGTGCCATCACCGGACAGGGGGGAGGGCCCGCAGATACGCAGTATTTT	CAITGQGGGPADTQYF
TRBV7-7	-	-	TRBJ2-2	TGTGCTAGCAGCGATCAACAGGGTCCCACCGGGGAGCTGTTTTTT	CASSDQQGPTGELFF
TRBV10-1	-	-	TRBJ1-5	TGCGCCAGCAGTGAAGGGTTAAATCAGCCCCAGCATTTT	CASSEGLNQPQHF
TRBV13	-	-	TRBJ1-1	TGTGCCAGCAGCACCCATATGGGCGACACTGAAGCTTTCTTT	CASSTHMGDTEAFF
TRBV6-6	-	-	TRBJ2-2	TGTGCCAGCATGCCCCTTCTAGGGGCCGGGGAGCTGTTTTTT	CASMPLLGAGELFF
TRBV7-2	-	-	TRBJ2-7	TGTGCCAGCAGCTCCAAGGGGGTTGTCTACGAGCAGTACTTC	CASSSKGVVYEQYF
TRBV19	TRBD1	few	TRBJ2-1	TGTGCCAGTAGTATATGGGACAGTGCCTACAATGAGCAGTTCTTC	CASSIWDSAYNEQFF
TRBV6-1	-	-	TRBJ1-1	TGTGCCAGCCAGGGGCACACTGAAGCTTTCTTT	CASQGHTEAFF
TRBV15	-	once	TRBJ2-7	TGTGCCACCAGCAGAGCGACCTGGGGCTACGAGCAGTACTTC	CATSRATWGYEQYF
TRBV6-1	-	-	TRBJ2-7	TGTGCCAGCAGTGGTGGGGGGGGCGCCTTTTACGAGCAGTACTTC	CASSGGGGAFYEQYF
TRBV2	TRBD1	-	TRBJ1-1	TGTGCCAGCAGATCCCTCAGGGGGCTGGAAGCTTTCTTT	CASRSLRGLEAFF
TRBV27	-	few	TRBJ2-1	TGTGCCAGCACCGGTGGACCCGCCTACAATGAGCAGTTCTTC	CASTGGPAYNEQFF
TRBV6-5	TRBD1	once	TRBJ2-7	TGTGCCAGCAGTAGGACAGGGGACAGCTCCTACGAGCAGTACTTC	CASSRTGDSSYEQYF
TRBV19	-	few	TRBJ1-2	TGTGCCAGTTCGGCCGGGATCTATGGCTACACCTTC	CASSAGIYGYTF
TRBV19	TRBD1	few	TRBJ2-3	TGTGCCAGTAGTATAGATAGGACAGGATTTCGAGATACGCAGTATTTT	CASSIDRTGFRDTQYF
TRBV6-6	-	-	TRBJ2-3	TGTGCCAGCAGTTACTCGGGTCGGGGCCCCGCAGATACGCAGTATTTT	CASSYSGRGPADTQYF
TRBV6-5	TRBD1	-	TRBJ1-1	TGTGCCAGCAGTTCGACGCCCAGGGGGCTAGGGACTGAAGCTTTCTTT	CASSSTPRGLGTEAFF